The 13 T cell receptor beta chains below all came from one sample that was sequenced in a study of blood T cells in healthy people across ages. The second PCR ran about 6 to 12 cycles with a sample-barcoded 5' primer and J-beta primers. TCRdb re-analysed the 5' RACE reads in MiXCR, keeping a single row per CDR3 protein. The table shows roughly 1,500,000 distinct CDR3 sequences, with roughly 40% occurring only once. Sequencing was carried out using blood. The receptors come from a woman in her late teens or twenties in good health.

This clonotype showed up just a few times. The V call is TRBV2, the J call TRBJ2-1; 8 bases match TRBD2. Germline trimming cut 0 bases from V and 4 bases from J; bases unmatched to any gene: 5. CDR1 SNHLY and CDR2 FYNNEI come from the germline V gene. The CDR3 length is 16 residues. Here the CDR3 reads CASSEAPGLAYNEQFF. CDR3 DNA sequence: TGTGCCAGCAGTGAAGCGCCCGGACTAGCATACAATGAGCAGTTCTTC.

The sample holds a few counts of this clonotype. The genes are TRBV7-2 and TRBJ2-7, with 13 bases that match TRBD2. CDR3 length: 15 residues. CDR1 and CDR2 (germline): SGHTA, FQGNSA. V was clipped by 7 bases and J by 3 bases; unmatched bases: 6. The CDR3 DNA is TGTGCCAGCAAGATAACTAGCGGGGGGGACTACGAGCAGTACTTC. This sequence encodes CASKITSGGDYEQYF.

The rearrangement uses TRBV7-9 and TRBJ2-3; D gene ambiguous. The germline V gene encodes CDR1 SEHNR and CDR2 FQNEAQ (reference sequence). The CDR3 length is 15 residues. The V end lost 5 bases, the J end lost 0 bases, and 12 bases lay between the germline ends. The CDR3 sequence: CASSLQETSTDTQYF. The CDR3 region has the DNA TGTGCCAGCAGCCTCCAGGAGACGAGCACAGATACGCAGTATTTT.

CDR3 coding DNA: TGTGCCAGCAGCTTAGGATCTCTAGCCCCCAGCTCCTACGAGCAGTACTTC. Protein: CASSLGSLAPSSYEQYF. V usage is TRBV7-2 and J usage is TRBJ2-7; tentative D call: TRBD2 (5 bases). Trimming pared 1 base from V and 0 bases from J, leaving 16 bases between. The CDR3 has 17 residues. Germline lookup yields CDR1 SGHTA and CDR2 FQGNSA.

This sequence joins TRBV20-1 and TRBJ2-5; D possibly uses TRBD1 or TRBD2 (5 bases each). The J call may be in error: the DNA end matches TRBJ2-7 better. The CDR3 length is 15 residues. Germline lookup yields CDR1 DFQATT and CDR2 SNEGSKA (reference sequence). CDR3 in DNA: TGCAGTGCTATCCCGGGACGAGCGGCCTCCTACGAGCAGTACTTC. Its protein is CSAIPGRAASYEQYF.

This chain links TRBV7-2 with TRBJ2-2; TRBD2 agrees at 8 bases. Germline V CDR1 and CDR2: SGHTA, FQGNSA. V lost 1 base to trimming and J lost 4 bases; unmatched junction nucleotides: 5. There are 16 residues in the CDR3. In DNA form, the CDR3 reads TGTGCCAGCAGCTTAGGCCAGCGGGGGCTCACCGGGGAGCTGTTTTTT. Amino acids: CASSLGQRGLTGELFF.

CDR3 residues: CASSSSLGGNEQFF. For the CDR3, the DNA is TGTGCCAGCAGTTCTTCACTAGGGGGGAATGAGCAGTTCTTC. The genes are TRBV27 and TRBJ2-1; D possibly matches TRBD1 or TRBD2 (6 bases each). The CDR3 is made up of 14 amino acids. CDR1 MNHEY and CDR2 SMNVEV come from the germline V gene (reference sequence). Trimming took off 4 bases at V and 7 bases at J, with 14 bases between the two ends.

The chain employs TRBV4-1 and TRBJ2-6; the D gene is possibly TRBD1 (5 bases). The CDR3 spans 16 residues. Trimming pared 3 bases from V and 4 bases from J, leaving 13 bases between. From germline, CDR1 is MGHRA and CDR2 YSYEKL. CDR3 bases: TGCGCCAGCAGCCAGGAAGACAGAAAAGGGGCCAACGTCCTGACTTTC. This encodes CASSQEDRKGANVLTF.

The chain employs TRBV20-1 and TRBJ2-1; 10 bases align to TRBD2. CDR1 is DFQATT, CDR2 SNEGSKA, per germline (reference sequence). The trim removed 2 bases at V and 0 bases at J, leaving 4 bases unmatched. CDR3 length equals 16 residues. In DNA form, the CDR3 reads TGCAGTGCTAGACTAGCGGGAGTTAGCTCCTACAATGAGCAGTTCTTC. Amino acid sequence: CSARLAGVSSYNEQFF.

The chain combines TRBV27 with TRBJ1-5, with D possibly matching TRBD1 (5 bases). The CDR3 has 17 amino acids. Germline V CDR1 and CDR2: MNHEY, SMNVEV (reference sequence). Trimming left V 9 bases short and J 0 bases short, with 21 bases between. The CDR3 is CARVSGPSRDSNQPQHF. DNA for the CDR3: TGTGCCAGAGTTTCGGGGCCAAGCCGGGATAGCAATCAGCCCCAGCATTTT.

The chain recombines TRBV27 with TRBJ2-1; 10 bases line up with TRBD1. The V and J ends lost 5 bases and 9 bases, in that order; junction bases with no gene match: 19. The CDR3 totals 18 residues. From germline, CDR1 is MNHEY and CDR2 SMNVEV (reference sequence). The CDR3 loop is CASSTILWDRGRDREQFF. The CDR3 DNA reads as TGTGCCAGCAGTACAATACTGTGGGACAGGGGAAGGGATCGTGAGCAGTTCTTC.

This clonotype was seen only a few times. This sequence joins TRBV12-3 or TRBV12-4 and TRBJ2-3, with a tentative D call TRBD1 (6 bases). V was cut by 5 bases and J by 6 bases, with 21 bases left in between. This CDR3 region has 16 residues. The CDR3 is CASSPRQVSFADTQYF. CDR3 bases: TGTGCCAGCAGTCCCAGACAGGTTTCTTTTGCGGATACGCAGTATTTT.

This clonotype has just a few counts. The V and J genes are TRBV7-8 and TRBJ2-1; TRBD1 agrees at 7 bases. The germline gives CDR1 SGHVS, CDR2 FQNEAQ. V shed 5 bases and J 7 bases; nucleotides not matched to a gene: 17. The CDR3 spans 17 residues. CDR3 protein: CASSTRQGVSTGNEQFF. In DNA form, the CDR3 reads TGTGCCAGCAGCACCCGACAGGGAGTTTCTACGGGTAATGAGCAGTTCTTC. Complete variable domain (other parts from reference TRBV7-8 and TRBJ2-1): GAGVSQSPRYKVAKRGQDVALRCDPISGHVSLFWYQQALGQGPEFLTYFQNEAQLDKSGLPSDRFFAERPEGSVSTLKIQRTQQEDSAVYLCASSTRQGVSTGNEQFFGPGTRLTVL.